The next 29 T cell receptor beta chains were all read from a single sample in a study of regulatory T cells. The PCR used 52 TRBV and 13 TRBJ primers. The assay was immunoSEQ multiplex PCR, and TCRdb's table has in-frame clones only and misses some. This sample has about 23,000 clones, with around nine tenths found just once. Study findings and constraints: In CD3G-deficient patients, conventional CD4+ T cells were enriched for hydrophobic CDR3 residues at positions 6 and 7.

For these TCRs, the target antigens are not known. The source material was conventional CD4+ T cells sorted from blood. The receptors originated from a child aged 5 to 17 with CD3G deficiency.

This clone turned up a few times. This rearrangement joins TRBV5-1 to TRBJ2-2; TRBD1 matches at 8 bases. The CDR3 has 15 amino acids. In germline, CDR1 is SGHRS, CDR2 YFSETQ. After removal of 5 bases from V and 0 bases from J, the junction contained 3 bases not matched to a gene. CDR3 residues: CASRTGATNTGELFF. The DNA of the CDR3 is TGCGCCAGCAGGACAGGGGCAACGAACACCGGGGAGCTGTTTTTT.

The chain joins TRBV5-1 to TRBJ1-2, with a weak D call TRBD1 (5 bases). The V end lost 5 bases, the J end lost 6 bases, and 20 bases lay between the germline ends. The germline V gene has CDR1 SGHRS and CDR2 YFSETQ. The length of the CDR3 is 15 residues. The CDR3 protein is CASRRDLDGKDGYTF. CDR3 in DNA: TGCGCCAGCAGGCGGGACTTAGATGGTAAAGATGGCTACACCTTC.

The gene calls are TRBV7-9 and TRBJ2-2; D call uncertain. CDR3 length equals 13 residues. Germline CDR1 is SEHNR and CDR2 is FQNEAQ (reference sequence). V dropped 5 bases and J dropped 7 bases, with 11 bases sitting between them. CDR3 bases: TGTGCCAGCAGCCTCACCTCGGGCGGGGAGCTGTTTTTT. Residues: CASSLTSGGELFF.

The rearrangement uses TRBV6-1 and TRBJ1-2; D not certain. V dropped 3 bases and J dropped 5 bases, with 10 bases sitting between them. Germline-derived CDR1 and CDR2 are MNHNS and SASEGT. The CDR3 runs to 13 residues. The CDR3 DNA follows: TGTGCCAGCAGTGATCGAAACAAATATGGCTACACCTTC. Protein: CASSDRNKYGYTF.

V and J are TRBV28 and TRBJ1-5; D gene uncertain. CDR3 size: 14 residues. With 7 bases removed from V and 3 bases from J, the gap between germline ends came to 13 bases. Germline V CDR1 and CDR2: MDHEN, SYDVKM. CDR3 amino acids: CASTVGVPNQPQHF. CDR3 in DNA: TGTGCCAGCACCGTGGGCGTGCCCAATCAGCCCCAGCATTTT.

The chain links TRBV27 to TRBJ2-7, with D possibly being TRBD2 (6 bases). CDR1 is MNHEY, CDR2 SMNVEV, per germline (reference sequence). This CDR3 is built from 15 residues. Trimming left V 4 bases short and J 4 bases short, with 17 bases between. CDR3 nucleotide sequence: TGTGCCAGCAGTTCCCGAGGAGGGGCGGAATACGAGCAGTACTTC. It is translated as CASSSRGGAEYEQYF.

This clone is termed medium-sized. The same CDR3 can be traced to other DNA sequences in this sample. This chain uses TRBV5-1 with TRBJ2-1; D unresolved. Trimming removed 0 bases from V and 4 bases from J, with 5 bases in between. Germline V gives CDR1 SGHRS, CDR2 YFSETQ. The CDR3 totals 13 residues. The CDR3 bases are TGCGCCAGCAGCTTGGCACAATACAATGAGCAGTTCTTC. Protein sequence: CASSLAQYNEQFF. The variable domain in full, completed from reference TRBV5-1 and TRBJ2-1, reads KAGVTQTPRYLIKTRGQQVTLSCSPISGHRSVSWYQQTPGQGLQFLFEYFSETQRNKGNFPGRFSGRQFSNSRSEMNVSTLELGDSALYLCASSLAQYNEQFFGPGTRLTVL.

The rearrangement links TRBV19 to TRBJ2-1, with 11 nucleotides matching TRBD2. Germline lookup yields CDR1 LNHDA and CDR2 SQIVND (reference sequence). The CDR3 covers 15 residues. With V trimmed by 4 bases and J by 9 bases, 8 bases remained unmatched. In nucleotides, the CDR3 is TGTGCCAGTAGTACGGGACTAGCGGCCCGGGGTGAGCAGTTCTTC. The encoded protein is CASSTGLAARGEQFF.

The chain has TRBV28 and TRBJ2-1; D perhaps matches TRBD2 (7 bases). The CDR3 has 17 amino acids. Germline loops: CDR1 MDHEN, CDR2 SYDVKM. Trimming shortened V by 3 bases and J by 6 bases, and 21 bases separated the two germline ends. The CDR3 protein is CASSFVTGRGGLNEQFF. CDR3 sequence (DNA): TGTGCCAGCAGTTTCGTCACGGGGAGGGGGGGTCTCAATGAGCAGTTCTTC.

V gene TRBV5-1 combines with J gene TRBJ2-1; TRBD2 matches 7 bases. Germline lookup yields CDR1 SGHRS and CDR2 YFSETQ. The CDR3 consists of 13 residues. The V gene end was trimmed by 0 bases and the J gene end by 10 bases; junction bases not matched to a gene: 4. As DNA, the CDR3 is TGCGCCAGCAGCTTGGCGGGGCGGGGGGAGCAGTTCTTC. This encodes CASSLAGRGEQFF.

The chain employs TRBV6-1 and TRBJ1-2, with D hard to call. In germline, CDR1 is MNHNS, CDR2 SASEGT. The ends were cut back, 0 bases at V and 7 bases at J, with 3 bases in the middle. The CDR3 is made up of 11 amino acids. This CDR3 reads CASSEALGYTF. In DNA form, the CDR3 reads TGTGCCAGCAGTGAAGCGCTTGGCTACACCTTC.

CDR3: CASSFAMNTGELFF. The DNA for the CDR3 is TGTGCCAGCAGTTTTGCGATGAACACCGGGGAGCTGTTTTTT. This chain uses TRBV28 with TRBJ2-2; D is undetermined. V dropped 3 bases and J dropped 1 base, with 6 bases sitting between them. The CDR3 runs to 14 residues. Germline loops: CDR1 MDHEN, CDR2 SYDVKM.

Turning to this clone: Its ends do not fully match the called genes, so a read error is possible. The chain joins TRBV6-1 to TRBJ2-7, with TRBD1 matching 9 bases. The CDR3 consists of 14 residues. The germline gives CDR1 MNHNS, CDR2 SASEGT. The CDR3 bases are TGTGCCAGCAGTGAAGAAACAGGGGGCTACCAGCAGTACTTC. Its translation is CASSEETGGYQQYF.

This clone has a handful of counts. CDR3 nucleotide sequence: TGTGCCAGCAGCACCGGGCGTGTCCCTAACACCGGGGAGCTGTTTTTT. The encoded protein is CASSTGRVPNTGELFF. V gene TRBV11-2 combines with J gene TRBJ2-2; D is unresolved. Germline lookup yields CDR1 SGHAT and CDR2 FQNNGV. The V and J ends lost 5 bases and 2 bases respectively, with 15 bases between them. This CDR3 spans 16 amino acids.

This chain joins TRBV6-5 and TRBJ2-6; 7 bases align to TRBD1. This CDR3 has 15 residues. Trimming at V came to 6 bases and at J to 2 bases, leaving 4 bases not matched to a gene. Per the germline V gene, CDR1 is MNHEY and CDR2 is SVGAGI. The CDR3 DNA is TGTGCCAGCAGGACCCAGGGGGCTGGGGCCAACGTCCTGACTTTC. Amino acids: CASRTQGAGANVLTF.

This CDR3 is CASSPHRGRGSGANVLTF. The CDR3 nucleotides are TGTGCCAGCAGTCCGCACAGGGGGCGCGGCTCTGGGGCCAACGTCCTGACTTTC. V and J are TRBV28 and TRBJ2-6; TRBD1 matches 9 bases. Germline loops: CDR1 MDHEN, CDR2 SYDVKM. This CDR3 comprises 18 residues. Losses at the gene ends were 5 bases for V and 0 bases for J; bases not matched to a gene: 8.

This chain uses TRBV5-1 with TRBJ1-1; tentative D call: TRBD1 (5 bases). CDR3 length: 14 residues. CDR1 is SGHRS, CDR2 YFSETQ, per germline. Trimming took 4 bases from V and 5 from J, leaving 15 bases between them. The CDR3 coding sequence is TGCGCCAGCAGCCCCGGGACCTTTGGGACTGAAGCTTTCTTT. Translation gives CASSPGTFGTEAFF. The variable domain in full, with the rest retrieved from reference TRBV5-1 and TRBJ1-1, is KAGVTQTPRYLIKTRGQQVTLSCSPISGHRSVSWYQQTPGQGLQFLFEYFSETQRNKGNFPGRFSGRQFSNSRSEMNVSTLELGDSALYLCASSPGTFGTEAFFGQGTRLTVV.

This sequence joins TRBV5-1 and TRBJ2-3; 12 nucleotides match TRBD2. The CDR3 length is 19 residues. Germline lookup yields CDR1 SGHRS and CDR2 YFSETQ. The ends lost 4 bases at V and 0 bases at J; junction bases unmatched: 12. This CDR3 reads CASSKGLAGRKPSTDTQYF. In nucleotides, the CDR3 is TGCGCCAGCAGCAAAGGACTAGCGGGACGAAAACCTAGCACAGATACGCAGTATTTT.

DNA for the CDR3: TGTGCCAGCAGCTTAGGATTCTGGACCTACAATGAGCAGTTCTTC. Residues: CASSLGFWTYNEQFF. This sequence joins TRBV7-8 and TRBJ2-1; D is uncertain. The ends were cut back, 1 base at V and 2 bases at J, with 9 bases in the middle. The CDR3 sequence is 15 residues long. Germline loops: CDR1 SGHVS, CDR2 FQNEAQ.

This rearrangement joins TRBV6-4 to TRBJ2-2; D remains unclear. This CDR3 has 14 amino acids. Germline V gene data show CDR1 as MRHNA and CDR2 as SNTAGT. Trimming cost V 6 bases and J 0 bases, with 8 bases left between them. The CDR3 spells CASSKVPNTGELFF. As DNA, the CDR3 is TGTGCCAGCAGCAAGGTGCCGAACACCGGGGAGCTGTTTTTT.

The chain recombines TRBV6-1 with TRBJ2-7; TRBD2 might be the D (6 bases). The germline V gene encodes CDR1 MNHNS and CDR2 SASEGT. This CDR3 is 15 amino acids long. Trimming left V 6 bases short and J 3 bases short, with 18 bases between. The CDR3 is CASSREPGLNYEQYF. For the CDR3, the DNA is TGTGCCAGCAGCCGAGAGCCGGGACTGAACTACGAGCAGTACTTC.

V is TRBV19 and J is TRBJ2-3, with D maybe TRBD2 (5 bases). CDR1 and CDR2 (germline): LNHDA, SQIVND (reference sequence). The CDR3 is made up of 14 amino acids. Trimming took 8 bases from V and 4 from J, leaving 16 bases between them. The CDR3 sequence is CASGKGEGADTQYF. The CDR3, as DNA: TGTGCCAGTGGTAAGGGAGAAGGCGCAGATACGCAGTATTTT. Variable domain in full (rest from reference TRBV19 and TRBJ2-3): DGGITQSPKYLFRKEGQNVTLSCEQNLNHDAMYWYRQDPGQGLRLIYYSQIVNDFQKGDIAEGYSVSREKKESFPLTVTSAQKNPTAFYLCASGKGEGADTQYFGPGTRLTVL.

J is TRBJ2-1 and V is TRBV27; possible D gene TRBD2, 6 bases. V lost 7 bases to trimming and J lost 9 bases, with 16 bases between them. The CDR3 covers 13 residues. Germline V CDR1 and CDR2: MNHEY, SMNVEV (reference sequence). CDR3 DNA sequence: TGTGCCAGCAAGGGCCACGGGGGAGGTGAGCAGTTCTTC. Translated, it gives CASKGHGGGEQFF.

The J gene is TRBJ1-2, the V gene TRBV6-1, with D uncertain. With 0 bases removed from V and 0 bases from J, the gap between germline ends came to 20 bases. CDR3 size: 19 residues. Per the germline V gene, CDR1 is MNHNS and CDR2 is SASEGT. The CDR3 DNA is TGTGCCAGCAGTGAAGCGCTTCGGAGGTCTGGACTCCCTAACTATGGCTACACCTTC. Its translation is CASSEALRRSGLPNYGYTF.

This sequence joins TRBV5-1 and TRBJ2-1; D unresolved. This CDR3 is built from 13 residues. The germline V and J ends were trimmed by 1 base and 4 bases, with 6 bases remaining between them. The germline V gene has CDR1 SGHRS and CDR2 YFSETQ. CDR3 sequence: CASSLNGYNEQFF. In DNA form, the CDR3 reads TGCGCCAGCAGCTTGAATGGATACAATGAGCAGTTCTTC.

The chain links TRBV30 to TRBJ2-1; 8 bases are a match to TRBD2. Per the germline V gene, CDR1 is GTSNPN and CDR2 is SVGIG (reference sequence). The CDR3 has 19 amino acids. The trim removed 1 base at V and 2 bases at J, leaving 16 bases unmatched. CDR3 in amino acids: CAWSAGKRASGSTYNEQFF. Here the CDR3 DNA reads TGTGCCTGGAGTGCTGGAAAGAGGGCTAGCGGGTCCACCTACAATGAGCAGTTCTTC.

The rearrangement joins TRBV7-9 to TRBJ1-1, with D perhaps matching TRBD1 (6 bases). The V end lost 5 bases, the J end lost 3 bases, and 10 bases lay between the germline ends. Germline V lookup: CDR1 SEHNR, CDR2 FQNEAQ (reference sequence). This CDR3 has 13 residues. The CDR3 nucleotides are TGTGCCAGCAGCCTAAACAGGGACACTGAAGCTTTCTTT. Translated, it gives CASSLNRDTEAFF.

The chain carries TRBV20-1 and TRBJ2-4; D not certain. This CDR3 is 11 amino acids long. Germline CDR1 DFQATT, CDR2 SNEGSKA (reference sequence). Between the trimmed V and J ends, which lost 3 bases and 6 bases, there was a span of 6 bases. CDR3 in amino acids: CSASVGNIQYF. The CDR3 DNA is TGCAGTGCTAGTGTGGGAAACATTCAGTACTTC.

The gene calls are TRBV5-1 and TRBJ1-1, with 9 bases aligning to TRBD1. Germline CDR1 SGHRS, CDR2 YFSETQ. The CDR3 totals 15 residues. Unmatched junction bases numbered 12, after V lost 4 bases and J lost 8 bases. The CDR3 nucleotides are TGCGCCAGCAGCCTGGGCGTGGGACAGGGTTCCGAAGCTTTCTTT. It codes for CASSLGVGQGSEAFF. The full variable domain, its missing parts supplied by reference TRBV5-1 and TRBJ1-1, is KAGVTQTPRYLIKTRGQQVTLSCSPISGHRSVSWYQQTPGQGLQFLFEYFSETQRNKGNFPGRFSGRQFSNSRSEMNVSTLELGDSALYLCASSLGVGQGSEAFFGQGTRLTVV.